This T cell receptor (beta chain) was captured by sequencing in a study of beta chain features in type 1 diabetes. Findings of the study overall: cDNA-based sequencing might over-represent cells highly expressing TCR. Across all four CD4+ subsets, people with type 1 diabetes showed modestly shorter TCRB CDR3s.

Expressed TCRB transcripts were sequenced, since all the RNA that had been isolated was reverse transcribed. TCRdb's table, derived via immunoSEQ multiplex PCR, lists solely in-frame clones and lacks some. The sample carries a few hundred thousand clones, over 8.5% recorded once. J gave up 8 bases and V 7 bases, and 4 bases lay outside the gene matches. CDR1 is ENHRY, CDR2 SYGVKD, per germline. This CDR3 has 13 residues. This clone occurred a few times. Its antigen is not identified. A single heparinised draw of approximately 110 mL on average was taken per donor. The rearrangement uses TRBV10-3 and TRBJ2-1; TRBD2 aligns across 11 bases. This TCR was recovered from a man aged 25-40 years with type 1 diabetes. Sequenced sample: central memory CD4+ T cells from blood. CDR3 nucleotides: TGTGCCATCACGACTAGCGGGAAGGATGAGCAGTTCTTC. Its translation is CAITTSGKDEQFF.